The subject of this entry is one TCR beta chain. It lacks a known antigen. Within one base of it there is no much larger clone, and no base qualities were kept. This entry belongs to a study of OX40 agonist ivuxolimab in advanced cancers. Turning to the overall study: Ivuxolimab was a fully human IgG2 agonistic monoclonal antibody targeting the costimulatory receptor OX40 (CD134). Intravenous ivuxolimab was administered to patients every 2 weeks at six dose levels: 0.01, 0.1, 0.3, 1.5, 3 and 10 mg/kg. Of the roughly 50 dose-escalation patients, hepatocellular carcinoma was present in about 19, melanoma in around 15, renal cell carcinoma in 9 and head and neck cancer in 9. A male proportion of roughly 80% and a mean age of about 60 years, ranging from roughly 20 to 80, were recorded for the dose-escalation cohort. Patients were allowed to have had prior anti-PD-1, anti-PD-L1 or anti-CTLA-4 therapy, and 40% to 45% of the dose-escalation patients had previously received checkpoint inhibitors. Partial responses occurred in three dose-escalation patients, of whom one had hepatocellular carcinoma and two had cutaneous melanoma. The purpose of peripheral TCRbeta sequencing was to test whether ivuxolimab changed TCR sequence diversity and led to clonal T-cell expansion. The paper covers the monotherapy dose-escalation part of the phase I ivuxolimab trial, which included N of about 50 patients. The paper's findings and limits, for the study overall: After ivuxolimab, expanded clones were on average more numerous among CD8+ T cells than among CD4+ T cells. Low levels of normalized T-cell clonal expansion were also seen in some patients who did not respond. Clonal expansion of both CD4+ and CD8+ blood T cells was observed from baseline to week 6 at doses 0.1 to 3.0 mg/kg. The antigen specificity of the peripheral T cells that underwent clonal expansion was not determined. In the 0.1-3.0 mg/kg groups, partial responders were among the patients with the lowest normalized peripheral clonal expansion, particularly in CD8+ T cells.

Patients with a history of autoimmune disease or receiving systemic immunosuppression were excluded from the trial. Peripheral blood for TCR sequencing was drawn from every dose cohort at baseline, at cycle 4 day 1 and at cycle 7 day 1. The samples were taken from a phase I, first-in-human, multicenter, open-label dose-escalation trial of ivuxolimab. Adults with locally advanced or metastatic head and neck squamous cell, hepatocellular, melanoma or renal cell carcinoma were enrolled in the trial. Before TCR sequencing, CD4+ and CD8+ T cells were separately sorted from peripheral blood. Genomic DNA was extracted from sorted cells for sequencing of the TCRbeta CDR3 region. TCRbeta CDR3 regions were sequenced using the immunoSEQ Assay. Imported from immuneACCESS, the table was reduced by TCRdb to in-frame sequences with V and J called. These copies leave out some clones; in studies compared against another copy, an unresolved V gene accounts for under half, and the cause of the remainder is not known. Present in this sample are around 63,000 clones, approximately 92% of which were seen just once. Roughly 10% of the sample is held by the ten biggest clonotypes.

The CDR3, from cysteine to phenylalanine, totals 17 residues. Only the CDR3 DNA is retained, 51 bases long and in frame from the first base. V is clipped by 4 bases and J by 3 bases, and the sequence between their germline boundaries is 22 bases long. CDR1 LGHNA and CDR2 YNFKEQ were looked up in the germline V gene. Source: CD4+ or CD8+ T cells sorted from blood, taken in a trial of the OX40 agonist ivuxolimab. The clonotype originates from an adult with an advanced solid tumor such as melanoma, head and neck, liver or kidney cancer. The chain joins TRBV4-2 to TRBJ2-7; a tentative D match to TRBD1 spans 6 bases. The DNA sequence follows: TGTGCCAGCAGCCCGTTTAACCCCCGGGACACGGTCTACGAGCAGTACTTC. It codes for CASSPFNPRDTVYEQYF.